The rows below give T cell receptor beta chains drawn from one sample of a study of T cells in Graves' hyperthyroidism and ophthalmopathy. TCRdb re-called the multiplex PCR reads with MiXCR, one entry per CDR3 protein. The sample has over 500,000 distinct CDR3 sequences, 15% to 20% seen once. The specimen sequenced was blood. These receptors were taken from a woman aged 25 to 45 with Graves' ophthalmopathy. CDR3s include the opening cysteine and the closing phenylalanine or tryptophan. A D gene is named only where the DNA matches it firmly. Part of the rows lack a size; the others show once, few, many or a class for expanded clones.

clone_size	v_call	j_call	d_call	cdr3_aa	cdr3_nt
few	TRBV6-2/TRBV6-3	TRBJ2-1	NA	CASKVSGYNEQFF	TGTGCCAGCAAGGTTAGCGGCTACAATGAGCAGTTCTTC
many	TRBV18	TRBJ2-1	NA	CASSPRDNRVHEQFF	TGTGCCAGCTCACCAAGAGACAACCGAGTCCATGAGCAGTTCTTC
NA	TRBV7-8	TRBJ2-1	NA	CASSPPGYEQFF	TGTGCCAGCAGCCCCCCCGGGTACGAGCAGTTCTTC
NA	TRBV28	TRBJ2-3	NA	CASPPGTLSTDTQYF	TGTGCCAGCCCTCCCGGGACACTCAGCACAGATACGCAGTATTTT
few	TRBV4-1	TRBJ2-5	NA	CASSRIPGRKETQYF	TGCGCCAGCAGCCGAATCCCGGGCCGGAAGGAGACCCAGTACTTC
NA	TRBV7-9	TRBJ2-4	TRBD2	CASSLGLAANIQYF	TGTGCCAGCAGCTTGGGACTAGCGGCCAACATTCAGTACTTC
NA	TRBV7-9	TRBJ2-7	NA	CASYTGGQAEQYF	TGTGCCAGCTATACCGGGGGGCAGGCCGAGCAGTACTTC
NA	TRBV5-1	TRBJ2-5	NA	CASSLVPGMGHGETQYF	TGCGCCAGCAGCTTGGTACCAGGGATGGGGCATGGAGAGACCCAGTACTTC
many	TRBV7-9	TRBJ2-7	NA	CASSLQGPGEQYF	TGTGCCAGCAGCTTACAGGGGCCTGGGGAGCAGTACTTC
once	TRBV7-7	TRBJ2-1	TRBD2	CASSLGAGGSRGVNEQFF	TGTGCTAGCAGCTTAGGAGCGGGAGGTTCAAGAGGAGTCAATGAGCAGTTCTTC
NA	TRBV6-1	TRBJ2-2	TRBD2	CASSLGGNPGELFF	TGTGCCAGCAGTTTGGGGGGGAATCCCGGGGAGCTGTTTTTT
NA	TRBV20-1	TRBJ2-3	NA	CSGLTGNTQYF	TGCAGCGGCCTCACCGGGAATACGCAGTATTTT
NA	TRBV29-1	TRBJ1-2	NA	CSVEVGGAYGYTF	TGCAGCGTTGAAGTTGGCGGGGCCTATGGCTACACCTTC
NA	TRBV7-2	TRBJ2-2	NA	CASQGLESGELFF	TGTGCCAGCCAAGGGTTGGAGAGTGGGGAGCTGTTTTTT
many	TRBV12-3/TRBV12-4	TRBJ2-5	NA	CASSTPRAGETQYF	TGTGCCAGCAGTACCCCTAGGGCCGGTGAGACCCAGTACTTC
NA	TRBV24-1	TRBJ2-1	TRBD2	CATSDFNGLAGGEGNEQFF	TGTGCCACCAGTGATTTCAATGGACTAGCGGGAGGGGAGGGGAATGAGCAGTTCTTC
many	TRBV12-3/TRBV12-4	TRBJ1-1	NA	CASSFVTEAFF	TGTGCCAGCAGTTTTGTGACTGAAGCTTTCTTT
many	TRBV5-1	TRBJ2-3	TRBD2	CASSFGLASSTDTQYF	TGCGCCAGCAGCTTCGGACTAGCGAGTAGCACAGATACGCAGTATTTT
NA	TRBV7-3	TRBJ2-3	TRBD2	CASSLGLVADTQYF	TGTGCCAGCAGCTTAGGACTAGTTGCAGATACGCAGTATTTT
many	TRBV20-1	TRBJ2-3	NA	CSAEYRTDTQYF	TGCAGTGCCGAGTATCGCACAGATACGCAGTATTTT
NA	TRBV19	TRBJ1-5	NA	CASSIQGPNQPQHF	TGTGCCAGTAGTATACAGGGGCCAAATCAGCCCCAGCATTTT
NA	TRBV7-3	TRBJ2-5	NA	CASSATGGGETQYF	TGTGCCAGCAGCGCCACAGGGGGGGGCGAGACCCAGTACTTC
few	TRBV7-9	TRBJ2-1	TRBD2	CASSVSSGIEQFF	TGTGCCAGCAGTGTGTCTAGCGGGATTGAGCAGTTCTTC
NA	TRBV19	TRBJ2-1	NA	CASSLGEPYNEQFF	TGTGCCAGTAGTCTCGGGGAGCCTTACAATGAGCAGTTCTTC
few	TRBV4-3	TRBJ1-1	TRBD1	CASSQIGQGPEAFF	TGCGCCAGCAGCCAAATTGGACAGGGTCCTGAAGCTTTCTTT
NA	TRBV6-2/TRBV6-3	TRBJ2-5	NA	CASSPLGGGETQYF	TGTGCCAGCAGCCCCTTAGGGGGGGGAGAGACCCAGTACTTC
NA	TRBV12-3/TRBV12-4	TRBJ2-2	NA	CASSLVGGSGELFF	TGTGCCAGCAGTTTAGTTGGGGGGTCCGGGGAGCTGTTTTTT
many	TRBV20-1	TRBJ2-5	NA	CSARVGRGAETQYF	TGCAGTGCTAGAGTGGGCAGGGGCGCAGAGACCCAGTACTTC
NA	TRBV12-3/TRBV12-4	TRBJ2-1	NA	CASSLTQDNEQFF	TGTGCCAGCAGTTTAACACAGGACAATGAGCAGTTCTTC
NA	TRBV2	TRBJ2-2	NA	CASGNANTGELFF	TGTGCCAGCGGGAACGCGAACACCGGGGAGCTGTTTTTT
many	TRBV3-1	TRBJ2-2	NA	CATEGRMMNTGELFF	TGTGCCACCGAGGGACGGATGATGAACACCGGGGAGCTGTTTTTT
many	TRBV28	TRBJ1-5	TRBD1	CASMVSGQGPGQPQHF	TGTGCCAGCATGGTTTCGGGACAGGGACCGGGTCAGCCCCAGCATTTT
NA	TRBV4-1	TRBJ1-5	NA	CASSQDPLRNQPQHF	TGCGCCAGCAGCCAAGATCCGTTGAGGAATCAGCCCCAGCATTTT
NA	TRBV7-2	TRBJ1-4	NA	CASSRGRTNEKLFF	TGTGCCAGCAGCCGCGGGAGGACTAATGAAAAACTGTTTTTT
many	TRBV5-1	TRBJ2-1	TRBD2	CASSPFSGSRNEQFF	TGCGCCAGCAGCCCCTTTAGCGGGAGTAGGAATGAGCAGTTCTTC
few	TRBV29-1	TRBJ2-2	NA	CSVVYGGPGELFF	TGCAGCGTTGTTTACGGGGGTCCCGGGGAGCTGTTTTTT
NA	TRBV7-3	TRBJ2-1	NA	CASSPGASDAYNEQFF	TGTGCCAGCAGCCCGGGGGCTAGCGACGCCTACAATGAGCAGTTCTTC
NA	TRBV24-1	TRBJ2-2	NA	CATSWDATGELFF	TGTGCCACCAGTTGGGACGCAACCGGGGAGCTGTTTTTT
NA	TRBV5-1	TRBJ2-2	NA	CASSFPQGPGELFF	TGTGCCAGCAGCTTCCCTCAGGGTCCCGGGGAGCTGTTTTTT
few	TRBV9	TRBJ2-2	NA	CASSAGLGLAGELFF	TGTGCCAGCAGCGCGGGGTTGGGTCTAGCCGGGGAGCTGTTTTTT
many	TRBV6-2/TRBV6-3	TRBJ2-7	NA	CASSTTRDFLYEQYF	TGTGCCAGCAGTACGACTCGGGACTTTTTATACGAGCAGTACTTC